The entry below gives a single T cell receptor beta chain sequence along with its context. This specimen comes from a study of shared clonotypes between healthy human individuals. A CD45RA-negative memory subset and a CD45RA+ naive subset were separated from the CD4+ cells. Germline CDR1 and CDR2: SGHDT and YYEEEE. V was clipped by 6 bases and J by 9 bases, with 23 bases between them. The CDR3 consists of 15 residues. This table comes from immunoSEQ multiplex PCR, and its TCRdb copy is limited to in-frame clones, with some not included. The table shows some 1,100,000 clones, with around 78% occurring only once.

This chain joins TRBV5-6 and TRBJ2-3; D might be TRBD1 (6 bases). The sample comprised memory CD4+ T cells from PBMCs. Subset meaning: CD45RA-negative fraction. This sequence was found in a young man in good health. Some clones in this sample may be carry-over from other donors' samples. CDR3 sequence reads: CASTLLGDTAGTQYF. CDR3 coding DNA: TGTGCCAGCACCCTGTTGGGGGACACTGCTGGGACGCAGTATTTT.